This is a list of T cell receptor beta chains from one sample in a study of blood T cell repertoires in COVID-19. Clones were sequenced by immunoSEQ multiplex PCR, and TCRdb holds only the in-frame ones, with some missing. The table lists 90,000 to 120,000 clones, approximately 88% of them singletons. Source material: peripheral blood. The receptors were gathered from a man aged 45-65 years with active or convalescent COVID-19. CDR3s include the opening cysteine and the closing phenylalanine or tryptophan. The order of the fields is V gene, clone size, J gene, D gene, CDR3 DNA, CDR3 protein. D genes are given only for firm matches. The size of a clone is reported for some rows only, either as once, few or many, or as a class for expanded clones.

TRBV5-3	-	TRBJ2-7	TRBD2	TGTGCCAGAAGCTTGGGGGCGGGAGGGCCTTACGAGCAGTACTTC	CARSLGAGGPYEQYF
TRBV27	-	TRBJ2-1	TRBD1	TGTGCCAGCACCCCGACAGGGGGAGGCAATGAGCAGTTCTTC	CASTPTGGGNEQFF
TRBV4-1	-	TRBJ2-7	TRBD1	TGCGCCAGCAGCCAAGGGGACAGTAGCTACGAGCAGTACTTC	CASSQGDSSYEQYF
TRBV5-1	-	TRBJ1-5	TRBD1	TGCGCCAGCAGCTTGGAGGGGGCAAGCAATCAGCCCCAGCATTTT	CASSLEGASNQPQHF
TRBV4-3	large	TRBJ2-1	-	TGCGCCAGCAGCCAAGATACGGCAGGATTTTACAATGAGCAGTTCTTC	CASSQDTAGFYNEQFF
TRBV27	-	TRBJ2-5	TRBD1	TGTGCCAGCAGGAGACCGGGACAGTCACAAGAGACCCAGTACTTC	CASRRPGQSQETQYF
TRBV29-1	-	TRBJ2-7	TRBD2	TGCAGCGTTGTCTCCGGGACTAGCGGCTACGAGCAGTACTTC	CSVVSGTSGYEQYF
TRBV14	-	TRBJ1-6	-	TGTGCCAGCAGCCTAACAGGAAATTCACCCCTCCACTTT	CASSLTGNSPLHF
TRBV2	-	TRBJ2-7	TRBD2	TGTGCCAGCAGTGAATGGCTAGCGGGATCAAGCGATGCAGGGATACGAACCTACGAGCAGTACTTC	CASSEWLAGSSDAGIRTYEQYF
TRBV7-9	few	TRBJ2-3	TRBD2	TGTGCCAGCAGCTTAGGGACTAGCGGGAGTACAGATACGCAGTATTTT	CASSLGTSGSTDTQYF
TRBV5-8	-	TRBJ1-6	-	TGTGCCAGCAGCTTGTATCAGGGAATGAATTCACCCCTCCACTTT	CASSLYQGMNSPLHF
TRBV10-1	-	TRBJ2-1	TRBD2	TGCGCCAGCAGCGACCCTTTAGCGGGGAGGTCCCATGAGCAGTTCTTC	CASSDPLAGRSHEQFF
TRBV7-9	-	TRBJ1-6	-	TGTGCCAGCAGCGCAGGTGGTTCACCCCTCCACTTT	CASSAGGSPLHF
TRBV19	-	TRBJ2-7	TRBD1	TGTGCCAGTAGCCGGGACAGGGACTACGAGCAGTACTTC	CASSRDRDYEQYF
TRBV7-9	-	TRBJ1-1	-	TGTGCCAGCAGCCCAGTTGGGGGCAGCGTGAGAATGAAACAAGCTTTCTTT	CASSPVGGSVRMKQAFF
TRBV5-1	-	TRBJ2-3	-	TGCGCCAGCAGCCCAGAGGACAGGAGGGGTACAGATACGCAGTATTTT	CASSPEDRRGTDTQYF
TRBV5-1	-	TRBJ2-6	TRBD1	TGCGCCAGCAGCTTCAGCTCGACAGGGACCGGGTCGGGGGCCAACGTCCTGACTTTC	CASSFSSTGTGSGANVLTF
TRBV9	-	TRBJ2-3	TRBD2	TGTGCCAGCAGCTCGCGGGGGACTAGCGGGACCTGGCAGACAGATACGCAGTATTTT	CASSSRGTSGTWQTDTQYF
TRBV7-2	-	TRBJ2-1	TRBD2	TGTGCCAGCAGCTTAGTGGGGAGGGACAATGAGCAGTTCTTC	CASSLVGRDNEQFF
TRBV7-8	-	TRBJ1-4	-	TGTGCCAGCAGCCTCATTAGGGGCGAAGAAAAACTGTTTTTT	CASSLIRGEEKLFF
TRBV29-1	-	TRBJ2-4	-	TGCAGCGTTGACGACAACAAAAACATTCAGTACTTC	CSVDDNKNIQYF
TRBV28	-	TRBJ2-7	-	TGTGCCAGCGGATATACAGCCTACGAGCAGTACTTC	CASGYTAYEQYF
TRBV10-3	-	TRBJ1-3	-	TGTGCCATCAACCAGGACAGCTCAAGCGGAAACACCATATATTTT	CAINQDSSSGNTIYF
TRBV2	-	TRBJ1-2	-	TGTGCCACCATAAGGGAGGGAAAGGAGGCTGGCTACACCTTC	CATIREGKEAGYTF
TRBV2	-	TRBJ2-5	-	TGTGCCAGCAGTGAAATGGGCACAGAGACCCAGTACTTC	CASSEMGTETQYF
TRBV14	-	TRBJ1-1	TRBD1	TGTGCCAGCAGCCAAGTCAGGGGGCTGGAAGCTTTCTTT	CASSQVRGLEAFF
TRBV3-1/TRBV3-2	-	TRBJ1-3	-	TGTGCCAGCAGCCAAGCCAGGGCCTCTGGAAACACCATATATTTT	CASSQARASGNTIYF
TRBV3-1/TRBV3-2	-	TRBJ2-3	TRBD1	TGTGCCAGCAGCCGGCAGGGGGCAGATACGCAGTATTTT	CASSRQGADTQYF
TRBV5-5	-	TRBJ2-1	TRBD2	TGTGCCAGCTGGAGAGCCGGGAGGGCCAGGGAAGAGCAGTTCTTC	CASWRAGRAREEQFF
TRBV10-2	-	TRBJ2-7	-	TGCGCCAGTCTGTCTGCGGGACTCGACCACGAGCAGTACTTC	CASLSAGLDHEQYF
TRBV3-1/TRBV3-2	once	TRBJ2-3	TRBD2	TGTGCCAGCAGCAAGGGACTAGCGGGAGATACAGATACGCAGTATTTT	CASSKGLAGDTDTQYF
TRBV5-1	-	TRBJ1-1	-	TGCGCCAGCAGCTTGAGGGGGAACACTGAAGCTTTCTTT	CASSLRGNTEAFF
TRBV29-1	-	TRBJ2-7	-	TGCAGCGTCACCGGGACATTTAATGGCGAGCAGTACTTC	CSVTGTFNGEQYF
TRBV7-9	-	TRBJ2-1	TRBD2	TGTGCCAGCAGCCACCGAGCGGGACCTAACAATGAGCAGTTCTTC	CASSHRAGPNNEQFF
TRBV19	-	TRBJ2-5	-	TGTGCCAGTAGTTGGGGAGCCGCGGAGACCCAGTACTTC	CASSWGAAETQYF
TRBV2	-	TRBJ2-1	TRBD2	TGTGCCAGCTTGGGAGCTAGCGGGCGCTACAATGAGCAGTTCTTC	CASLGASGRYNEQFF
TRBV5-1	once	TRBJ2-2	TRBD1	TGCGCCAGCAGCTTGCGACAGGGGGGCACCGGGGAGCTGTTTTTT	CASSLRQGGTGELFF
TRBV7-7	-	TRBJ1-2	-	TGTGCCAGCAGCTTATCTGGTTGGATGACAAACGCTAACTATGGCTACACCTTC	CASSLSGWMTNANYGYTF
TRBV27	-	TRBJ2-1	-	TGTGCCAGCAGTATTCAAGGGGGAGATGGGTATGAGCAGTTCTTC	CASSIQGGDGYEQFF
TRBV19	-	TRBJ1-1	TRBD1	TGTGCCAGTAGTTTCAACAGGGGGATTAATGAAGCTTTCTTT	CASSFNRGINEAFF
TRBV18	-	TRBJ1-5	TRBD1	TGTGCCAGCTCACCCGGGACAGAATATCAGCCCCAGCATTTT	CASSPGTEYQPQHF
TRBV6-5	-	TRBJ2-5	TRBD1	TGTGCCAGCAGGCCTACAGGGGTGGAGACCCAGTACTTC	CASRPTGVETQYF
TRBV27	-	TRBJ1-2	-	TGTGCCAGCAGTTTACGAGGGCAGAGCTATGGCTACACCTTC	CASSLRGQSYGYTF
TRBV12-3/TRBV12-4	once	TRBJ1-3	-	TGTGCCGGGGCCCTTGCCGGAAACACCATATATTTT	CAGALAGNTIYF
TRBV2	-	TRBJ1-6	TRBD1	TGTGCCAGCAGTGAGATAAGGGGGCTTAATTCACCCCTCCACTTT	CASSEIRGLNSPLHF
TRBV6-1	-	TRBJ2-1	-	TGTGCCAGCAGTGAATATAACAATGAGCAGTTCTTC	CASSEYNNEQFF
TRBV7-8	-	TRBJ2-1	-	TGTGCCAGCAGCCTAGGAGGGACACTCCAGCAGGGTGAGCAGTTCTTC	CASSLGGTLQQGEQFF
TRBV10-3	-	TRBJ1-5	-	TGTGCCATCACGACAGGTAGCAATCAGCCCCAGCATTTT	CAITTGSNQPQHF
TRBV18	-	TRBJ2-7	TRBD1	TGTGCCAGCTCACCAGAGACAGGGGACTACGAGCAGTACTTC	CASSPETGDYEQYF
TRBV19	-	TRBJ2-7	-	TGTGCCAGTAGTATGGGGGGGCCGACCTACGAGCAGTACTTC	CASSMGGPTYEQYF
TRBV19	-	TRBJ2-1	TRBD2	TGTGCCAGTAGTATCCCGGGACTAGCTTACAATGAGCAGTTCTTC	CASSIPGLAYNEQFF
TRBV7-9	-	TRBJ1-6	-	TGTGCCAGCAGCTTAGGACAGGAGAATTCACCCCTCCACTTT	CASSLGQENSPLHF
TRBV7-2	once	TRBJ2-3	TRBD1	TGTGCCAGCAGCTTGGACAGGGGTCGGGGCACAGATACGCAGTATTTT	CASSLDRGRGTDTQYF
TRBV28	once	TRBJ2-2	-	TGTGCCAGCAGTTTACCTACAGGGTACTCCGGGGAGCTGTTTTTT	CASSLPTGYSGELFF
TRBV5-1	-	TRBJ2-1	TRBD2	TGCGCCAGCAGTTCCGGGACTAGCGGGAGCAATGAGCAGTTCTTC	CASSSGTSGSNEQFF
TRBV5-1	-	TRBJ2-5	TRBD1	TGCGCCAGCAGCTCAGCCACGGGGACAGGGTTTGAGACCCAGTACTTC	CASSSATGTGFETQYF
TRBV7-7	once	TRBJ2-1	TRBD2	TGTGCCAGCAGCACCGGACTAGCGGGAGAAATGGTTGAGCAGTTCTTC	CASSTGLAGEMVEQFF
TRBV2	-	TRBJ1-4	TRBD1	TGTGCCAGCAGGGGACAGCTAGACGGTGAAAAACTGTTTTTT	CASRGQLDGEKLFF
TRBV27	-	TRBJ2-1	-	TGTGCCAGCAGTCATATCAGTGAGCAGTTCTTC	CASSHISEQFF